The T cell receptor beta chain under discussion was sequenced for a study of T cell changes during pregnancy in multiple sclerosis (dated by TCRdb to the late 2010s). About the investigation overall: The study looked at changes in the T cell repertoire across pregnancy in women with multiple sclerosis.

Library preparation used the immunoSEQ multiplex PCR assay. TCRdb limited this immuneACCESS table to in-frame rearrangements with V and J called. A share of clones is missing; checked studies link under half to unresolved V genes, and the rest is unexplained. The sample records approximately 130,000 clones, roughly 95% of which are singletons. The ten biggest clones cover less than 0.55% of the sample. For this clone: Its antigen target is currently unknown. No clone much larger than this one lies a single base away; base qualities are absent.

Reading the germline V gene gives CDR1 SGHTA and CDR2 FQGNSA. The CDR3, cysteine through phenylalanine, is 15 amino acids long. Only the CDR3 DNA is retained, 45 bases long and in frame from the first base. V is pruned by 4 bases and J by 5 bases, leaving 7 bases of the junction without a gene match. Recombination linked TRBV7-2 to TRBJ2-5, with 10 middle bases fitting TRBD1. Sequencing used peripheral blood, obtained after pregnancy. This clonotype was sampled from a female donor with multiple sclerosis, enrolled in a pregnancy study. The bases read TGTGCCAGCAGCTCAGACAGGGGGCGCGGGGAGACCCAGTACTTC. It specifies CASSSDRGRGETQYF.